The T cell receptor (beta chain) under discussion was sequenced for a study of cytomegalovirus exposure and HLA in healthy donors. General study points: Some public TCRs appeared in many individuals, while most sequences were rare. Another analysis was done later, and it associated roughly 15,000 TCR beta sequences with HLA alleles at 0.05 false discovery rate. Testing in vitro showed a few CMV-associated chains specific for CMV antigens.

Germline CDR1 MNHEY, CDR2 SVGAGI. CDR3 size: 15 residues. V lost 2 bases, J lost 3 bases, and 13 bases lay in between. Vbeta (60) and Jbeta (13) primers were used in the PCR. TCRdb's copy holds only in-frame clones and misses some; the assay was immunoSEQ multiplex PCR. The table lists some 48,000 clones. Worth noting for this clone: Antigen unknown.

The chain is built from TRBV6-5 and TRBJ1-2, with D perhaps TRBD1 (5 bases). Sequences were obtained from PBMCs. This receptor was identified in a male donor in good health and CMV-seropositive. CDR3 residues: CASSYDGEGHYGYTF. The DNA of the CDR3 is TGTGCCAGCAGTTACGACGGGGAGGGGCACTATGGCTACACCTTC.